Here is one T cell receptor beta chain with its context. Amplification of TCR beta CDR3 regions was performed using RNA transcripts as template. HTBI primers were employed in a first-round RT-PCR of the TCR CDR3. TCRdb re-analysed the multiplex PCR reads in MiXCR, keeping a single row per CDR3 protein. The sample holds nearly 750,000 distinct CDR3 sequences, 35% seen once. This specimen belongs to a study of T cells in Graves' hyperthyroidism and ophthalmopathy. This CDR3 spans 18 amino acids. Germline CDR1 is LNHNV and CDR2 is YYDKDF (reference sequence). V dropped 0 bases and J dropped 0 bases, with 17 bases sitting between them.

This chain connects TRBV15 to TRBJ1-1; D gene ambiguous. This clonotype was obtained from a woman aged 40 to 50 with Graves' hyperthyroidism. Sequencing used blood. The DNA for the CDR3 is TGTGCCACCAGCAGAGATAGAGGGCACAGCCTAATGAACACTGAAGCTTTCTTT. Translating it yields CATSRDRGHSLMNTEAFF.